This T cell receptor beta chain was retrieved from a study of long-term antiretroviral therapy in people with HIV. This clone was seen only once. Its antigen is still unknown. Sequencing relied on immunoSEQ assay v3.0, run at survey level. Repertoires were generated with immunoSEQ multiplex PCR, while TCRdb's copy carries only in-frame clones and drops some. Among under 20,000 clones listed, about 80% were seen once. V was pared by 5 bases and J by 2 bases, with 10 bases of the junction left unmatched. Germline V CDR1 and CDR2: SEHNR, FQNEAQ (reference sequence). This CDR3 spans 17 amino acids. Findings and limits, study-wide: Once patients were on ART, diversity went higher but still fell short of transplant donor controls.

The specimen was unsorted PBMCs, collected just before starting antiretroviral therapy. The TCR sequence derives from a man aged 35-49 years with HIV. The chain is built from TRBV7-9 and TRBJ2-2; the match to TRBD2 covers 8 bases. In nucleotides, the CDR3 is TGTGCCAGCAGCCCCCGCCTAGCGGGCGTAAACACCGGGGAGCTGTTTTTT. Residues: CASSPRLAGVNTGELFF.